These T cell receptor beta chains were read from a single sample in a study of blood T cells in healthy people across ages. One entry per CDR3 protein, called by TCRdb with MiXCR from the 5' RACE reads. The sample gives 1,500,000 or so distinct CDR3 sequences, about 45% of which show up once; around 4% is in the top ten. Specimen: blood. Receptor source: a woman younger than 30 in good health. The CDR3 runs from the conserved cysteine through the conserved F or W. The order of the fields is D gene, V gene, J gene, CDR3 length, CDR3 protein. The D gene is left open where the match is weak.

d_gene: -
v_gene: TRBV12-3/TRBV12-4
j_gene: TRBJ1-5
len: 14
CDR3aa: CASSPQGDNQPQHF

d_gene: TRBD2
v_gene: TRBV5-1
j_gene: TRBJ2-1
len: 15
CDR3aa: CASSLGAGRVDEQFF

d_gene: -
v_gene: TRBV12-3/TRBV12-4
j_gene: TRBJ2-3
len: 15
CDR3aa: CASSKDSSSTDTQYF

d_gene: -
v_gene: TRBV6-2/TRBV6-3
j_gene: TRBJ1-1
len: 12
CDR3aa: CASSIQGPEAFF

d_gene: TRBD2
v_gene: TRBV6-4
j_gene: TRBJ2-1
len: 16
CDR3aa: CASSPLGRGIGNEQFF

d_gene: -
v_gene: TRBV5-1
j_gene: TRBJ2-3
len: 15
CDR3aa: CASSLSGAFTDTQYF

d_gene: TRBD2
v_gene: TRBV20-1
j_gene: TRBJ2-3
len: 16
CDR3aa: CSARDRLAGRTDTQYF

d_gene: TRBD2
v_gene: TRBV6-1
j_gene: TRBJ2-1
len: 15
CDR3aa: CASTGLAGGGNEQFF

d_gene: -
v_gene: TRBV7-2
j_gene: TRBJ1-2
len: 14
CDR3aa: CASSSRTGNYGYTF

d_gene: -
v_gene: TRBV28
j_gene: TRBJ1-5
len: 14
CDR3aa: CASSDGHPNQPQHF

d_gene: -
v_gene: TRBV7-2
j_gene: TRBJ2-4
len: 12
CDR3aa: CASSRDTPFQYF

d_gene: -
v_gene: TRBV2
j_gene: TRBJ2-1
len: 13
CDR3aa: CASTMDLSREQFF

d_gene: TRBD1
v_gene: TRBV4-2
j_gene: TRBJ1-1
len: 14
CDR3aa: CASSQDERTGEAFF

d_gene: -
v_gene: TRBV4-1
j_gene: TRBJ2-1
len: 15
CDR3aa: CASSQITELKNEQFF

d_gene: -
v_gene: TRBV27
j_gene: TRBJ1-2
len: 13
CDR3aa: CASSTGNTYGYTF

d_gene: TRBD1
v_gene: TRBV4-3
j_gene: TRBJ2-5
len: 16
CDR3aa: CASSQKTGTGSETQYF

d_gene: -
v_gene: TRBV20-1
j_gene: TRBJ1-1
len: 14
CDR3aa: CSARSPVLNTEAFF

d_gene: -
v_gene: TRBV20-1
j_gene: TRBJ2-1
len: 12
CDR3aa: CSAPNQSPEQFF

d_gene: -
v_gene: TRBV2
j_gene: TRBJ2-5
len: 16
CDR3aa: CASSVHRLGDYNEQYF

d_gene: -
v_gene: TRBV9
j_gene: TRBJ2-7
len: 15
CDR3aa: CASSAPPLNLYEQYF

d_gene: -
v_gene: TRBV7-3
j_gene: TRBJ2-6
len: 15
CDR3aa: CASSGRGAGANVLTF

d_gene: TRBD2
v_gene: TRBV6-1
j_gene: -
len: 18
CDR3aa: CASRGFRGTSGSNYEQYF

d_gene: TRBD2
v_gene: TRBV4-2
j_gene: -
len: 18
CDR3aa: CASNSGLAGESSYNEQYF

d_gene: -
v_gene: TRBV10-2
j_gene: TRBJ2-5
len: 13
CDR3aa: CASRDPSPETQYF

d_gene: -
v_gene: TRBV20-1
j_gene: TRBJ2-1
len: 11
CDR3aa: CSASDRNEQFF

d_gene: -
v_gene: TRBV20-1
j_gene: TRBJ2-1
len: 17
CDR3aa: CSARDPKVGLQGNEQFF

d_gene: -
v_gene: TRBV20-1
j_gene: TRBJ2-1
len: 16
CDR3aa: CSATRLRQNSLNEQFF

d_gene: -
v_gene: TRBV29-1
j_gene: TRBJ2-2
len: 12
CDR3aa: CGVEPNTGELFF

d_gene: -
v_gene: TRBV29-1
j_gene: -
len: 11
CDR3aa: CSGRPGREQYF

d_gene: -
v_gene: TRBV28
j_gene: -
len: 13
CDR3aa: CASSPPAVETQYF

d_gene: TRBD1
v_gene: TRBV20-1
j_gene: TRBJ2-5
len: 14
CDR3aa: CSAPPGTGVETQYF